Shown below are 4 T cell receptor beta chains from a single sample sequenced in a study of T cell repertoires in cytomegalovirus infection. Each CDR3 protein is one row after TCRdb ran MiXCR on the reads. The sample consists of 310,000 or so distinct CDR3 sequences, approximately 10% of them appearing once. Sequencing used PBMCs. The receptor set was obtained from a human donor in good health (CMV status not recorded). Some clones in this sample may be carry-over from other donors' samples.

With regard to this clonotype: A much larger clone differs by one base, so this may be a read error. V and J are TRBV10-2 and TRBJ2-4, with 9 bases that match TRBD2. The CDR3 is made up of 18 amino acids. Germline V CDR1 and CDR2: WSHSY, SAAADI. CDR3 sequence: CANSEERAGGGAKNIQYF. The CDR3, as DNA: TGCGCCAACAGTGAGGAAAGGGCGGGAGGGGGGGCCAAAAACATTCAGTACTTC.

This clonotype was seen a handful of times. The CDR3 DNA reads TGTGCCAGCAGCTTGAGCTCGCGGAAACCTTCTGAAGCTTTCTTT. Protein product: CASSLSSRKPSEAFF. V and J are TRBV5-4 and TRBJ1-1, with D unresolved. V was clipped by 1 base and J by 6 bases, with 16 bases between them. The germline gives CDR1 SGHNT, CDR2 YYREEE (reference sequence). This CDR3 contains 15 residues.

There are a few counts of this clonotype. The chain uses TRBV29-1 and TRBJ1-4; no definite D call. Germline V gene lookup returns CDR1 SQVTM and CDR2 ANQGSEA. Trimming pared 4 bases from V and 5 bases from J, leaving 11 bases between. CDR3 length equals 13 residues. CDR3 nucleotides: TGCAGCGTTGGGGTCCGTCTGAATGAAAAACTGTTTTTT. This codes for CSVGVRLNEKLFF.

This clonotype was seen ten or more times. V gene TRBV6-9 combines with J gene TRBJ2-5; no reliable D call. CDR3 length: 15 residues. V lost 5 bases, J lost 0 bases, and 13 bases lay in between. The germline gives CDR1 MNHGY, CDR2 SVAAGI. This chain's CDR3 is CASSPKVDNQETQYF. CDR3 in DNA: TGTGCCAGCAGTCCCAAAGTAGACAACCAAGAGACCCAGTACTTC.